This T cell receptor beta chain was retrieved from a study of early T cells in non-severe SARS-CoV-2 infection. The overall study: Unpaired chains resulted from sequencing bulk RNA of unsorted whole blood.

CDR1 is SEHNR, CDR2 FQNEAQ, per germline (reference sequence). Unmatched junction bases numbered 4, after V lost 5 bases and J lost 1 base. This CDR3 contains 14 residues. The table lists this clonotype with many counts. Individual cDNA molecules carried attached unique molecular identifiers. TCRdb recomputed calls from the 5' RACE reads with MiXCR, one row per CDR3 protein. The sample has roughly 17,000 distinct CDR3 sequences; roughly 5% are singletons. The rearrangement links TRBV7-9 to TRBJ1-2; 7 bases are a match to TRBD1. This clonotype was obtained from an adult who was a healthcare worker with PCR-confirmed SARS-CoV-2 infection or an uninfected control (not recorded which). The sequencing sample was made of whole blood. The CDR3 region has the DNA TGTGCCAGCAGCCGGGACAGAGTTAACTATGGCTACACCTTC. Translating gives CASSRDRVNYGYTF.